Listed here are 22 T cell receptor beta chains from one sample, sequenced in a study of shared clonotypes between healthy human individuals. The table came from immunoSEQ multiplex PCR; TCRdb's copy has only in-frame clones and leaves some out. The data contain just over 2,000,000 clones, 85% to 95% of them singletons. Input material: naive CD4+ T cells sorted from blood. Subset reported: CD45RA+ positively selected. Every receptor here comes from a man aged 18-30 years in good health.

The rearrangement links TRBV7-2 to TRBJ1-2, with D perhaps TRBD1 (6 bases). Germline assignment: CDR1 SGHTA and CDR2 FQGNSA. Trimming pared 3 bases from V and 4 bases from J, leaving 12 bases between. There are 14 residues in the CDR3. CDR3 DNA: TGTGCCAGCAGCTTGGAGGGGGGACCCTATGGCTACACCTTC. Encoded protein: CASSLEGGPYGYTF.

V gene TRBV18 combines with J gene TRBJ2-3; D is perhaps TRBD1 or TRBD2 (5 bases each). V lost 3 bases and J 6 bases, leaving 16 bases between the germline ends. Germline loops: CDR1 KGHSH, CDR2 LQKENI. The CDR3 loop spans 15 amino acids. Here the CDR3 DNA reads TGTGCCAGCTCACCGGGGGATCTAAATTCCGATACGCAGTATTTT. Protein product: CASSPGDLNSDTQYF.

As regards this clone: The sample has other DNA sequences that encode this CDR3 too. V and J are TRBV6-1 and TRBJ2-7; unclear D gene. The CDR3 runs 12 residues. Trimming took off 3 bases at V and 2 bases at J, with 5 bases between the two ends. Germline loops: CDR1 MNHNS, CDR2 SASEGT. The CDR3 nucleotides read TGTGCCAGCAGTGAGGCCGCCTACGAGCAGTACTTC. It translates to CASSEAAYEQYF.

The chain's CDR3 is CASSQEQGAPNEQFF. The DNA of the CDR3 is TGCGCCAGCAGCCAAGAACAGGGGGCGCCGAATGAGCAGTTCTTC. V gene TRBV4-3 combines with J gene TRBJ2-1; TRBD1 aligns across 9 bases. Germline trimming cut 0 bases from V and 7 bases from J; bases unmatched to any gene: 4. Germline V CDR1 and CDR2: LGHNA, YSLEER. CDR3 length equals 15 residues.

The chain carries TRBV7-8 and TRBJ2-5; D call uncertain. This CDR3 comprises 13 residues. V dropped 6 bases and J dropped 5 bases, with 13 bases sitting between them. Per germline, CDR1 SGHVS and CDR2 FQNEAQ. The CDR3 nucleotides read TGTGCCAGCAGAGGGCGGCAACCGGAGACCCAGTACTTC. It translates to CASRGRQPETQYF.

With regard to this clone: Other DNA sequences of this sample code for an identical CDR3. The chain uses TRBV5-1 and TRBJ2-3; a weak D match, TRBD1 (5 bases). The germline V and J ends were trimmed by 0 bases and 6 bases, with 5 bases remaining between them. Germline V CDR1 and CDR2: SGHRS, YFSETQ. CDR3 length: 12 amino acids. The CDR3 sequence is CASSLDRDTQYF. CDR3 sequence (DNA): TGCGCCAGCAGCTTGGACAGGGATACGCAGTATTTT.

As to this clone: This sample also contains other DNA sequences that code for the same CDR3. V is TRBV18 and J is TRBJ2-1, with 9 bases identical to TRBD1. The CDR3 has 16 residues. Losses at the gene ends were 0 bases for V and 2 bases for J; bases not matched to a gene: 2. Germline CDR1 and CDR2: KGHSH and LQKENI. The CDR3 is CASSPPRQGAYNEQFF. The CDR3 DNA reads TGTGCCAGCTCACCACCCAGACAGGGGGCCTACAATGAGCAGTTCTTC.

V is TRBV6-6 and J is TRBJ1-1, with D maybe TRBD1 (6 bases). Germline lookup yields CDR1 MNHNY and CDR2 SVGAGI (reference sequence). Trimming shortened V by 10 bases and J by 1 base, and 13 bases separated the two germline ends. The CDR3 spans 13 residues. The CDR3 is CATSSRGNTEAFF. Here the CDR3 DNA reads TGTGCCACTTCCTCCAGGGGGAACACTGAAGCTTTCTTT.

The DNA of the CDR3 is TGTGCCAGCTCACCAGTTATAGGGACAGGGATATACGAGCAGTACTTC. It specifies CASSPVIGTGIYEQYF. The gene calls are TRBV18 and TRBJ2-7; 9 bases are shared with TRBD1. Germline CDR1 reads KGHSH; CDR2 reads LQKENI. CDR3 length equals 16 residues. With 2 bases clipped from V and 4 bases from J, the junction kept 9 bases outside the gene matches.

V usage is TRBV7-9 and J usage is TRBJ1-2, with a possible D match to TRBD1 (6 bases). This CDR3 has 15 amino acids. Germline CDR1 reads SEHNR; CDR2 reads FQNEAQ (reference sequence). The germline V and J ends were trimmed by 5 bases and 6 bases, with 19 bases remaining between them. This chain's CDR3 is CASSPPGGQGHGYTF. The CDR3 coding sequence is TGTGCCAGCAGCCCCCCTGGCGGGCAGGGGCATGGCTACACCTTC.

V and J are TRBV7-2 and TRBJ2-7, with TRBD1 as a possible D gene (6 bases). The CDR3 sequence is 15 residues long. Germline V CDR1 and CDR2: SGHTA, FQGNSA. Trimming removed 4 bases at V and 2 bases at J, with 15 bases between. The CDR3 DNA sequence: TGTGCCAGCAGCTCTCAACAGGGAACTCCCTACGAGCAGTACTTC. It is translated as CASSSQQGTPYEQYF.

Worth noting for this clone: This CDR3 is also generated by other DNA sequences in the sample. In nucleotides, the CDR3 is TGCGCCAGCAGCTTGGGGGACTTAAATTCACCCCTCCACTTT. Translating it yields CASSLGDLNSPLHF. This chain joins TRBV5-1 and TRBJ1-6; D perhaps matches TRBD1 (5 bases). The CDR3 consists of 14 residues. Per germline, CDR1 SGHRS and CDR2 YFSETQ. Trimming removed 0 bases from V and 7 bases from J, with 8 bases in between. Variable domain in full (rest from reference TRBV5-1 and TRBJ1-6): KAGVTQTPRYLIKTRGQQVTLSCSPISGHRSVSWYQQTPGQGLQFLFEYFSETQRNKGNFPGRFSGRQFSNSRSEMNVSTLELGDSALYLCASSLGDLNSPLHFGNGTRLTVT.

V gene TRBV10-2 combines with J gene TRBJ1-4, with 7 bases that match TRBD1. The CDR3 spans 17 residues. After removal of 2 bases from V and 0 bases from J, the junction contained 6 bases not matched to a gene. Germline values: CDR1 WSHSY, CDR2 SAAADI. The CDR3 region is CASSERQGIATNEKLFF. The CDR3 bases are TGCGCCAGCAGTGAGAGACAGGGTATTGCAACTAATGAAAAACTGTTTTTT.

The V call is TRBV27, the J call TRBJ1-2, with 7 bases aligning to TRBD1. The V and J ends lost 5 bases and 4 bases, in that order; junction bases with no gene match: 22. Germline values: CDR1 MNHEY, CDR2 SMNVEV (reference sequence). The CDR3 spans 19 residues. The CDR3 sequence is CASSPWVTGSMAMVYGYTF. CDR3 DNA sequence: TGTGCCAGCAGTCCCTGGGTGACAGGGTCTATGGCTATGGTCTATGGCTACACCTTC.

The rearrangement links TRBV21-1 to TRBJ2-4. TRBV21-1 is a recognized pseudogene. CDR3 length: 17 amino acids. This chain's CDR3 is CASSKAWSRSSRYIQYF. For the CDR3, the DNA is TGTGCCAGCAGCAAAGCGTGGTCAAGAAGCAGTAGGTACATTCAGTACTTC.

This rearrangement joins TRBV5-1 to TRBJ2-2, with D perhaps TRBD2 (6 bases). V was shortened by 2 bases and J by 6 bases, with 8 bases between the two germline ends. This CDR3 region has 13 residues. Germline lookup yields CDR1 SGHRS and CDR2 YFSETQ. CDR3 bases: TGCGCCAGCAGCTTTTCTAGCGCCGGGGAGCTGTTTTTT. This encodes CASSFSSAGELFF.

The chain joins TRBV30 to TRBJ2-7; D not certain. The CDR3 runs to 14 residues. Trimming left V 3 bases short and J 0 bases short, with 12 bases between. Per germline, CDR1 GTSNPN and CDR2 SVGIG (reference sequence). The CDR3 sequence: CAWSQTSLSYEQYF. The CDR3 nucleotides are TGTGCCTGGAGCCAAACTTCCCTCTCCTACGAGCAGTACTTC.

The chain uses TRBV11-3 and TRBJ2-7; 11 bases fit TRBD2. Trimming cost V 2 bases and J 6 bases; bases outside gene matches: 3. Germline-derived CDR1 and CDR2 are SGHNT and YENEEA. The CDR3 covers 14 residues. CDR3 bases: TGTGCCAGCAGCTTACTAGCGGGAGGAGGCGAGCAGTACTTC. This sequence encodes CASSLLAGGGEQYF.

The gene calls are TRBV4-2 and TRBJ2-1, with 7 bases aligning to TRBD2. V lost 2 bases to trimming and J lost 10 bases; unmatched junction nucleotides: 11. The CDR3 is made up of 15 amino acids. CDR1 LGHNA and CDR2 YNFKEQ come from the germline V gene. The CDR3 bases are TGTGCCAGCAGCCAACCTAGCGGAGATACAATGGAGCAGTTCTTC. Its translation is CASSQPSGDTMEQFF.

In the case of this clone: The sample has other DNA sequences that encode this CDR3 too. The J gene is TRBJ2-1, the V gene TRBV11-2; TRBD2 matches at 8 bases. Looked up from germline, CDR1 is SGHAT and CDR2 is FQNNGV. V shed 0 bases, J shed 0 bases, and the junction held 1 base outside the gene matches. CDR3 size: 16 residues. This CDR3 reads CASSLDSGSSYNEQFF. CDR3 nucleotide sequence: TGTGCCAGCAGCTTAGACAGCGGGAGCTCCTACAATGAGCAGTTCTTC.

V is TRBV27 and J is TRBJ1-6, with TRBD1 matching 10 bases. Germline CDR1 is MNHEY and CDR2 is SMNVEV (reference sequence). The CDR3 loop spans 18 amino acids. J gave up 10 bases and V 3 bases, and 15 bases lay outside the gene matches. The CDR3 nucleotides are TGTGCCAGCAGTTTGGGACAGGGGACGGCGGGCTTAAGGTCACCCCTCCACTTT. The encoded protein is CASSLGQGTAGLRSPLHF.

Worth noting for this clone: Other nucleotide sequences from this sample produce the same CDR3. This chain joins TRBV19 and TRBJ1-6; the D is unclear. The CDR3 runs to 15 residues. Germline CDR1 reads LNHDA; CDR2 reads SQIVND (reference sequence). With 6 bases removed from V and 1 base from J, the gap between germline ends came to 10 bases. The CDR3, as DNA: TGTGCCAGTAGAGAGGGAGGGTCCTATAATTCACCCCTCCACTTT. It is translated as CASREGGSYNSPLHF.